A single sample gave rise to the 28 T cell receptor beta chains below, sequenced in a study of blood T cells in healthy people across ages. Together with a sample-barcoded 5' primer, a J-beta primer mix was included in a second PCR lasting about 7 to 11 cycles. TCRdb reanalysed the 5' RACE reads using MiXCR and keeps one entry per CDR3 protein. The profile shows 650,000 to 1,000,000 distinct CDR3 sequences, around 36% of them singletons. The sample comprised blood. The receptors shown here come from a man younger than 30 in good health.

The chain links TRBV7-2 to TRBJ2-1; D unresolved. The CDR3 is 13 residues long. CDR1 SGHTA and CDR2 FQGNSA come from the germline V gene. The germline V and J ends were trimmed by 5 bases and 8 bases, with 13 bases remaining between them. The CDR3 DNA sequence: TGTGCCAGCAGCGTAGGGAAGCGAGATGAGCAGTTCTTC. Its protein is CASSVGKRDEQFF.

This clonotype turned up a few times. The chain uses TRBV27 and TRBJ2-4; no clear D gene. This CDR3 comprises 15 residues. The V gene lost 0 bases and the J gene lost 0 bases, with 6 bases spanning the gap. The V gene's germline CDR1 is MNHEY and CDR2 SMNVEV (reference sequence). The CDR3 loop is CASSLSQVAKNIQYF. DNA of the CDR3: TGTGCCAGCAGTTTATCGCAGGTAGCCAAAAACATTCAGTACTTC.

This clonotype was seen many times. The V call is TRBV12-3 or TRBV12-4, the J call TRBJ1-1; no definite D call. The CDR3 covers 13 residues. V lost 4 bases and J lost 2, with 8 bases in between. The CDR3 region is CASSSSVNTEAFF. As DNA, the CDR3 is TGTGCCAGCAGTTCCTCCGTTAACACTGAAGCTTTCTTT.

The sample holds a few counts of this clonotype. V and J are TRBV24-1 and TRBJ2-3, with D tentatively TRBD1 (6 bases). Germline CDR1 and CDR2: KGHDR and SFDVKD. The CDR3 covers 14 residues. The V end was cut by 7 bases, the J end by 13 bases, with 23 bases between. The CDR3 reads CATSDPYGTRIEYF. In DNA form, the CDR3 reads TGTGCCACCAGCGACCCTTACGGGACACGTATTGAGTATTTT.

This clonotype was seen ten or more times. The rearrangement uses TRBV7-2 and TRBJ2-7; possibly TRBD1 for D (6 bases). This CDR3 contains 14 residues. V was pared by 3 bases and J by 0 bases, with 9 bases between. Per germline, CDR1 SGHTA and CDR2 FQGNSA. CDR3 DNA: TGTGCCAGCAGCTTGAACAGGGTCTCCTACGAGCAGTACTTC. Its protein is CASSLNRVSYEQYF.

This clonotype was detected many times. J is TRBJ1-2 and V is TRBV20-1, with 7 bases lining up with TRBD1. Per germline, CDR1 DFQATT and CDR2 SNEGSKA (reference sequence). J gave up 7 bases and V 3 bases, and 14 bases lay outside the gene matches. CDR3 length: 15 amino acids. CDR3 nucleotides: TGCAGTGCTAGCGCCGCTGACAGGGCGGGCGGTGGCTACACCTTC. This translates into CSASAADRAGGGYTF.

This clonotype showed up just a few times. The chain uses TRBV6-1 and TRBJ1-5; D possibly corresponds to TRBD1 (5 bases). The CDR3 sequence is 14 residues long. Germline assignment: CDR1 MNHNS and CDR2 SASEGT. Trimming shortened V by 9 bases and J by 2 bases, and 14 bases separated the two germline ends. In DNA, the CDR3 is TGTGCCAGTAACATGGGACTGCGCAATCAGCCCCAGCATTTT. Translation gives CASNMGLRNQPQHF.

This chain uses TRBV6-5 with TRBJ1-5; D is unresolved. The CDR3 length is 14 residues. V lost 0 bases and J 2 bases, leaving 5 bases between the germline ends. CDR1 is MNHEY, CDR2 SVGAGI, per germline. CDR3 nucleotides: TGTGCCAGCAGTTACTCGAATGGCAATCAGCCCCAGCATTTT. Its protein product is CASSYSNGNQPQHF.

This clonotype was recorded a few times. This sequence joins TRBV5-1 and TRBJ2-3; TRBD1 matches at 12 bases. The V gene's germline CDR1 is SGHRS and CDR2 YFSETQ. With 0 bases clipped from V and 4 bases from J, the junction kept 6 bases outside the gene matches. The CDR3 spans 17 residues. The CDR3, as DNA: TGCGCCAGCAGCTTGGTCCTGGGACAGGGGGCCTCAGATACGCAGTATTTT. Its translation is CASSLVLGQGASDTQYF.

The rearrangement links TRBV19 to TRBJ2-1; no clear D gene. Deletions cut 10 bases from V and 0 bases from J, with 13 bases between. This CDR3 region has 14 residues. The germline V gene encodes CDR1 LNHDA and CDR2 SQIVND (reference sequence). For the CDR3, the DNA is TGTGCCACTAGGACGGCTAGCTCCTACAATGAGCAGTTCTTC. This encodes CATRTASSYNEQFF.

This clonotype was seen more than once but under ten times. V usage is TRBV19 and J usage is TRBJ2-3; tentatively, D is TRBD1 (5 bases). The V and J ends lost 7 bases and 5 bases respectively, with 16 bases between them. CDR1 LNHDA and CDR2 SQIVND come from the germline V gene (reference sequence). The CDR3 runs 14 residues. CDR3 DNA sequence: TGTGCCAGTACCCCTTCAGGGCAGGGAGATACGCAGTATTTT. Its translation is CASTPSGQGDTQYF.

This clonotype was detected ten times or more. This chain joins TRBV6-2 or TRBV6-3 and TRBJ1-2; perhaps TRBD1 as D (6 bases). This CDR3 has 13 residues. Germline-derived CDR1 and CDR2 are MNHEY and SVGEGT. Trimming took off 11 bases at V and 7 bases at J, with 20 bases between the two ends. CDR3 residues: CAAGRHRDRGYTF. The CDR3 DNA reads as TGTGCCGCCGGCCGGCACAGGGATCGTGGCTACACCTTC.

This clonotype has a count of ten or more. This CDR3 is CSAKGWLDSYEQYF. CDR3 in DNA: TGCAGTGCAAAGGGATGGCTTGACAGCTACGAGCAGTACTTC. V usage is TRBV20-1 and J usage is TRBJ2-7; possible D gene TRBD1, 5 bases. Trimming took 6 bases from V and 3 from J, leaving 18 bases between them. Germline V lookup: CDR1 DFQATT, CDR2 SNEGSKA (reference sequence). The CDR3 runs to 14 residues.

The chain combines TRBV19 with TRBJ2-1; D uncertain. Trimming took off 0 bases at V and 6 bases at J, with 12 bases between the two ends. Germline-derived CDR1 and CDR2 are LNHDA and SQIVND (reference sequence). CDR3 length: 15 residues. The CDR3, as DNA: TGTGCCAGTAGTATAGAGTCCCAAATAGGCAATGAGCAGTTCTTC. This translates into CASSIESQIGNEQFF.

The chain employs TRBV9 and TRBJ2-1; no clear D. Trimming pared 0 bases from V and 13 bases from J, leaving 20 bases between. CDR3 length: 15 amino acids. Germline V gene data show CDR1 as SGDLS and CDR2 as YYNGEE. CDR3 in amino acids: CASSVGSEPQETQFF. The CDR3, as DNA: TGTGCCAGCAGCGTAGGGTCAGAACCCCAAGAGACCCAGTTCTTC.

The chain has TRBV12-3 or TRBV12-4 and TRBJ2-3, with 7 bases identical to TRBD2. The ends lost 5 bases at V and 2 bases at J; junction bases unmatched: 10. The CDR3 is 16 amino acids. In nucleotides, the CDR3 is TGTGCCAGCAGTCCACTGGGGGGGGTTGTCACAGATACGCAGTATTTT. The encoded protein is CASSPLGGVVTDTQYF.

The gene calls are TRBV7-3 and TRBJ2-1; 7 nucleotides align to TRBD2. The J call may be mistaken, given a closer DNA end match to TRBJ2-7. Germline V gives CDR1 SGHTA, CDR2 FQGTGA. The CDR3 consists of 14 residues. The chain's CDR3 is CASSPTGGGNEQYF. The CDR3 nucleotides read TGTGCCAGCAGCCCAACTGGCGGGGGAAATGAGCAGTACTTC.

This clonotype was detected only a few times. The chain uses TRBV29-1 and TRBJ1-4, with 9 bases identical to TRBD1. This CDR3 has 13 residues. The V gene's germline CDR1 is SQVTM and CDR2 ANQGSEA. Germline trimming cut 5 bases from V and 8 bases from J; bases unmatched to any gene: 6. The CDR3 spells CSVRGTGTEKLFF. The DNA for the CDR3 is TGCAGCGTTAGGGGGACAGGGACCGAAAAACTGTTTTTT.

V usage is TRBV7-8 and J usage is TRBJ1-4; D unresolved. Trimming removed 5 bases at V and 4 bases at J, with 14 bases between. Germline values: CDR1 SGHVS, CDR2 FQNEAQ. This CDR3 spans 15 amino acids. CDR3 bases: TGTGCCAGCAGCCCCTACCGCGTCCGTAATGAAAAACTGTTTTTT. Its protein is CASSPYRVRNEKLFF. Variable domain in full (rest from reference TRBV7-8 and TRBJ1-4): GAGVSQSPRYKVAKRGQDVALRCDPISGHVSLFWYQQALGQGPEFLTYFQNEAQLDKSGLPSDRFFAERPEGSVSTLKIQRTQQEDSAVYLCASSPYRVRNEKLFFGSGTQLSVL.

Concerning this clonotype: Being one base from a much bigger clone, this may be a read error. The chain links TRBV20-1 to TRBJ2-5; D ambiguous. Germline CDR1 DFQATT, CDR2 SNEGSKA (reference sequence). The CDR3 is made up of 12 amino acids. Trimming removed 4 bases at V and 5 bases at J, with 11 bases between. CDR3 nucleotide sequence: TGCAGTGCTATCCTCGGCCGGGAGACCCAGTACTTC. This translates into CSAILGRETQYF.

The rearrangement uses TRBV20-1 and TRBJ1-1; D not resolved. The CDR3 consists of 12 residues. Germline assignment: CDR1 DFQATT and CDR2 SNEGSKA (reference sequence). V gave up 0 bases and J gave up 11 bases, with 13 bases separating them. CDR3 DNA: TGCAGTGCTAGAGATGTACAGACCTCGGCTTTCTTT. Translation: CSARDVQTSAFF.

This clonotype has just a few counts. The rearrangement uses TRBV20-1 and TRBJ2-1; a possible D gene is TRBD1 (6 bases). Germline V gene lookup returns CDR1 DFQATT and CDR2 SNEGSKA (reference sequence). Trimming cost V 1 base and J 0 bases, with 13 bases left between them. This CDR3 region has 16 residues. CDR3 DNA: TGCAGTGCTAGAGCCATACAGGGTAACTCCTACAATGAGCAGTTCTTC. Encoded protein: CSARAIQGNSYNEQFF.

The genes are TRBV12-3 or TRBV12-4 and TRBJ2-2, with 9 nucleotides matching TRBD2. With V trimmed by 7 bases and J by 0 bases, 6 bases remained unmatched. This CDR3 region has 16 residues. The CDR3 coding sequence is TGTGCCAGCATTGGCCAGCGGGGGGCGAACACCGGGGAGCTGTTTTTT. Translated: CASIGQRGANTGELFF.

This clonotype occurred a few times. V and J are TRBV9 and TRBJ2-5; D remains ambiguous. This CDR3 has 15 residues. Trimming pared 0 bases from V and 2 bases from J, leaving 11 bases between. Germline CDR1 and CDR2: SGDLS and YYNGEE. The CDR3 spells CASSVEGRQQETQYF. Written as DNA, the CDR3 is TGTGCCAGCAGCGTAGAAGGCCGGCAACAAGAGACCCAGTACTTC.

This rearrangement joins TRBV10-3 to TRBJ1-1; 7 bases fit TRBD1. This CDR3 is 15 amino acids long. V lost 4 bases and J lost 3; bases outside the gene matches: 8. Per germline, CDR1 ENHRY and CDR2 SYGVKD. CDR3 nucleotides: TGTGCCATCAGTGCCAGGACAGGTTCGGACACTGAAGCTTTCTTT. This encodes CAISARTGSDTEAFF.

The sample holds one count of this clonotype. The rearrangement joins TRBV7-2 to TRBJ2-1; tentatively, D is TRBD2 (6 bases). Germline V gives CDR1 SGHTA, CDR2 FQGNSA. Trimming cost V 0 bases and J 6 bases, with 12 bases left between them. CDR3 length equals 15 residues. The CDR3 spells CASSLAGGRGNEQFF. The DNA for the CDR3 is TGTGCCAGCAGCTTAGCCGGGGGAAGGGGCAATGAGCAGTTCTTC. The full variable domain, its missing parts supplied by reference TRBV7-2 and TRBJ2-1, is GAGVSQSPSNKVTEKGKDVELRCDPISGHTALYWYRQSLGQGLEFLIYFQGNSAPDKSGLPSDRFSAERTGGSVSTLTIQRTQQEDSAVYLCASSLAGGRGNEQFFGPGTRLTVL.

This clonotype was picked up a small number of times. The CDR3 coding sequence is TGTGCCAGCAGCGCCCAGCTGAACACTGAAGCTTTCTTT. As protein: CASSAQLNTEAFF. J is TRBJ1-1 and V is TRBV7-6, with D unresolved. V gave up 5 bases and J gave up 0 bases, with 7 bases separating them. This CDR3 comprises 13 residues. The germline CDR1 and CDR2 sequences are SGHVS and FNYEAQ.

The gene calls are TRBV9 and TRBJ2-3; D is perhaps TRBD1 or TRBD2 (5 bases each). There are 13 residues in the CDR3. Germline V gene sequence: CDR1 SGDLS, CDR2 YYNGEE. With 0 bases removed from V and 5 bases from J, the gap between germline ends came to 7 bases. The CDR3 reads CASSVEGRDTQYF. Written as DNA, the CDR3 is TGTGCCAGCAGCGTAGAGGGGAGAGATACGCAGTATTTT. Full variable domain (missing parts from reference TRBV9 and TRBJ2-3): DSGVTQTPKHLITATGQRVTLRCSPRSGDLSVYWYQQSLDQGLQFLIQYYNGEERAKGNILERFSAQQFPDLHSELNLSSLELGDSALYFCASSVEGRDTQYFGPGTRLTVL.